This TCR beta chain was documented in a study of naive and memory T cell subsets (dated by TCRdb to the late 2010s). Describing the broader study: The study applied an open-source, UMI-based TCR alpha and beta sequencing pipeline to sorted naive and memory peripheral blood T cell subsets. Complete agreement was observed between the functional CMV T cell responses and the IgG serology results. RNA was DNase-treated and reverse transcribed with TCR constant-region primers, mostly using SuperScript III.

The cysteine opens and the phenylalanine closes a CDR3 of 16 amino acids. Just the 48-base CDR3 DNA is kept, in frame starting at base 1. The junction shows trimming of 5 bases on V and 4 bases on J, and the gene matches do not reach 10 bases of it. As encoded in the germline V gene (reference sequence), CDR1 is LNHDA while CDR2 is SQIVND. Broader findings and caveats from the paper: No ground truth was available to validate the repertoire findings for the naive and memory subsets. In both CD4 and CD8 cells, the Gini index increased while Shannon and inverse Simpson diversity decreased from naive through CM, EM and EMRA. Following error correction, more than 90% of naive TCR sequences occurred only once, which made naive abundance distributions much steeper than those of memory subsets. RNA-based TCR counts may be influenced by expression changes linked to T cell activation and differentiation. TCR abundance followed a power law with an exponent that was different for naive and memory subsets but consistent across the three individuals. Clonotypes were defined as single alpha or beta chain sequences, not paired alpha/beta receptors.

The method was UMI-ligation and nested PCR. The beta constant-region primer consisted of an equimolar mixture of two oligonucleotides that together covered TRBC1 and TRBC2. A single-stranded oligonucleotide containing the SP2 primer and a 12-nucleotide UMI was joined to the 3' end of the cDNA by T4 RNA ligase 1. The ligated cDNA went through four rounds of PCR with nested alpha and beta constant-region primers together with the SP2 primer. Incubation of the ligation reaction was carried out at 16 degrees C for about 18-24 hours. To avoid over-amplification, PCR2 was usually performed as a SYBR Green qPCR and halted once a predetermined threshold was reached. All purifications after the first were performed with Agencourt AMPure XP magnetic beads. Libraries were quantified by Qubit and checked on a TapeStation, where a main peak was expected near 650 bp. Sequencing of the pooled libraries was done on an Illumina MiSeq using v2 2x251 paired-end kits, which typically yielded roughly 0.95-2 million reads per sample. Each sample was pooled at about 4.2 nM, and roughly 4.5-8% PhiX was included to help cluster recognition. As for the original processing: Using tag matching that tolerated one base-pair mismatch, Decombinator assigned V and J genes to FASTQ reads that had been processed by Demultiplexor. By using UMIs, Collapsinator corrected both sequencing errors and the frequency errors caused by PCR heterogeneity. TCRs were translated and CDR3s were extracted from the conserved cysteine to the FGXG phenylalanine by CDR3Translator, with non-productive sequences being flagged. Gini, Shannon entropy and inverse Simpson indices were calculated on repertoires subsampled to equal numbers of UMI-defined TCRs. Clonotype abundance distributions were fitted to a power law by maximum likelihood within the linear range. Similar UMI counts, unique TCR numbers and clonal distributions were obtained with the pipeline and with MIGEC on one naive CD8 sample. The repertoires were searched for 7,000 to 8,000 CMV-associated CDR3 sequences that had been compiled from VDJdb and a published dataset. TCRdb reanalyzed the raw reads on its own, using fastp at Q25 for trimming and MiXCR for clone calling, and kept in-frame beta chains. Identical CDR3 protein sequences are pooled into one entry, listed with their most common genes and DNA. The V and J calls and clone size are TCRdb's, not the authors'. This sample gives about 4,600 distinct CDR3 sequences in total; just over 7% of them show up just once. Roughly 84% of the sample goes to the ten largest clones.

In regard to this clonotype: The antigen it binds to is not known. No much larger clone exists at a distance of one base, and base qualities are not known.

TCR alpha and beta chain libraries were amplified separately from the second PCR step onward. To determine each donor's CMV status, fresh PBMCs were stimulated overnight with CMV viral lysate, and IFNgamma production from CD4+ T cells was then assessed. CD4 T cells were positively selected using Miltenyi beads, after which CD8 T cells were positively selected from the CD4-negative fraction. Cells were stained for CD3, CD4, CD8, CD45RA, CD27 and a live/dead dye and were sorted on a BD Aria II into four subsets based on CD45RA and CD27. The sorting gate for effector memory cells was CD45RA-CD27-, and the sorting gate for EMRA cells was CD45RA+CD27-. A few healthy volunteers provided blood, and the blood of each volunteer was split into CD4 and CD8 T cells and then into four differentiation subsets. Approximately 120 ml of peripheral blood was taken from each donor, and PBMC were separated by density-gradient centrifugation on Ficoll-Paque PLUS. Sorted cells were lysed in RLT buffer, after which RNA was extracted using a Qiagen RNeasy kit and stored at -80 degrees C.

The rearranged segments are TRBV19 and TRBJ2-3, with 9 central nucleotides matching TRBD1. What was sequenced was CD4+ TEMRA cells from blood. Sample cell subset or site, as interpreted from the label and publication: effector memory re-expressing CD45RA, CD45RA+ CD27-. The TCR comes from a human donor in good health. The DNA reads as follows: TGTGCCAGTAGTGCTCCGGGGGACAGGGATTCAGATACGCAGTATTTT. Translated, this is CASSAPGDRDSDTQYF. Full variable domain (CDR3 extended with the reference TRBV19 and TRBJ2-3 proteins): DGGITQSPKYLFRKEGQNVTLSCEQNLNHDAMYWYRQDPGQGLRLIYYSQIVNDFQKGDIAEGYSVSREKKESFPLTVTSAQKNPTAFYLCASSAPGDRDSDTQYFGPGTRLTVL.